This record covers a single TCR beta chain. As yet, its antigen is unknown. This sample was taken from a study of T cells in Graves' hyperthyroidism and ophthalmopathy. Findings and limits, study-wide: The model forecast ophthalmopathy, anticipating it by a median around 6.9 months before onset.

RNA transcripts were the template for amplifying TCR beta CDR3 regions. TCR CDR3 underwent first-round RT-PCR with the HTBI primer set. From the multiplex PCR reads, TCRdb called clonotypes with MiXCR, one entry per CDR3 protein. The data hold 45,000 to 75,000 distinct CDR3 sequences, with about 50% observed a single time. Clinical Activity Scores of at least 3, NOSPECS grades of at least 4 and durations under 3 months characterized ophthalmopathy patients. Diagnoses rested on clinical symptoms, serum thyroxine and TRAb, thyroid ultrasound and orbital computed tomography. Fresh peripheral blood, approximately 9.6 ml, yielded the PBMCs. The origin of this receptor is a woman in her 30s with Graves' ophthalmopathy. The sequencing sample was made of blood.

CDR3 in DNA: TGTGCCAGCAGCTTGGAGACCCAGTACTTC. As protein: CASSLETQYF. The rearrangement joins TRBV5-5 to TRBJ2-5; D remains ambiguous. This CDR3 has 10 residues. CDR1 SGHKS and CDR2 YYEKEE come from the germline V gene (reference sequence). The ends were cut back, 0 bases at V and 6 bases at J, with 0 bases in the middle.